Listed here are 27 T cell receptor beta chains from one sample, sequenced in a study of metastatic and nonmetastatic thyroid tumors. TCRdb re-analyzed the PCR reads using MiXCR. The data hold tens of thousands of clones, with about 22% observed a single time. None of the patients had undergone any treatment ahead of thyroid surgery. Sequencing was carried out using blood. The receptors come from a male donor with papillary thyroid cancer or a benign thyroid nodule (not recorded which). Some clones in this sample may be carry-over from other donors' samples.

This clone showed up just a few times. The junction shows a germline mismatch at one end, possibly a read error. The same CDR3 also results from other DNA sequences found in this sample. The CDR3 nucleotides read TGCAGCGTTGTACGGCGGGACTACGAACAGTACTTC. Translating gives CSVVRRDYEQYF. V gene TRBV29-1 combines with J gene TRBJ2-7; 7 nucleotides align to TRBD2. The CDR3 extends over 12 amino acids. Germline V gene sequence: CDR1 SQVTM, CDR2 ANQGSEA.

The gene calls are TRBV7-8 and TRBJ2-7; TRBD1 aligns across 7 bases. The V gene end was trimmed by 4 bases and the J gene end by 0 bases; junction bases not matched to a gene: 9. This CDR3 has 16 residues. Germline CDR1 reads SGHVS; CDR2 reads FQNEAQ. The DNA for the CDR3 is TGTGCCAGCAGCTACCGGACAGGACGGAACTCCTACGAGCAGTACTTC. This sequence encodes CASSYRTGRNSYEQYF.

The CDR3 DNA reads TGTGCCAGCAGTGTCAGAGGCGAGCAGTACTTC. Translated, it gives CASSVRGEQYF. The genes are TRBV5-4 and TRBJ2-7; no definite D call. The V gene's germline CDR1 is SGHNT and CDR2 YYREEE (reference sequence). Trimming took off 5 bases at V and 6 bases at J, with 9 bases between the two ends. The CDR3 totals 11 residues.

The chain has TRBV5-1 and TRBJ2-7; possible D gene TRBD2, 5 bases. V was clipped by 4 bases and J by 7 bases, with 24 bases between them. Germline-derived CDR1 and CDR2 are SGHRS and YFSETQ. The CDR3 runs to 16 residues. The CDR3 DNA reads TGCGCCAGCAGCAGACTCCCCGGGGAAGGGCGGAAAGAGCAGTACTTC. Translated: CASSRLPGEGRKEQYF. The full variable domain, rest sourced from reference TRBV5-1 and TRBJ2-7, is KAGVTQTPRYLIKTRGQQVTLSCSPISGHRSVSWYQQTPGQGLQFLFEYFSETQRNKGNFPGRFSGRQFSNSRSEMNVSTLELGDSALYLCASSRLPGEGRKEQYFGPGTRLTVT.

The chain links TRBV6-2 or TRBV6-3 to TRBJ1-5; maybe TRBD1 (6 bases). Germline values: CDR1 MNHEY, CDR2 SVGEGT. The CDR3 runs 16 residues. V lost 2 bases to trimming and J lost 2 bases, with 13 bases between them. CDR3 amino acids: CASSYRGWGGNQPQHF. CDR3 DNA sequence: TGTGCCAGCAGTTACAGGGGGTGGGGTGGCAATCAGCCCCAGCATTTT.

This clone was detected many times. The chain employs TRBV5-5 and TRBJ1-4, with D possibly TRBD1 on 5 matching bases. The germline V gene encodes CDR1 SGHKS and CDR2 YYEKEE (reference sequence). Deletions cut 4 bases from V and 0 bases from J, with 19 bases between. The CDR3 totals 18 residues. In DNA, the CDR3 is TGTGCCAGCAGCGAGCGACAGCCCGACCCAACAACTAATGAAAAACTGTTTTTT. This codes for CASSERQPDPTTNEKLFF.

In this sample, this clone turned up a few times. The chain couples TRBV27 to TRBJ2-1; the D gene is possibly TRBD2 (5 bases). Per germline, CDR1 MNHEY and CDR2 SMNVEV (reference sequence). The CDR3 is made up of 13 amino acids. V shed 2 bases and J shed 7 bases, with 9 bases lying between them. The CDR3 region is CASSLGEWNEQFF. CDR3 bases: TGTGCCAGCAGTTTAGGGGAGTGGAATGAGCAGTTCTTC.

This clone came up many times. The chain is built from TRBV7-9 and TRBJ2-7; TRBD2 aligns across 9 bases. The V gene end was trimmed by 2 bases and the J gene end by 3 bases; junction bases not matched to a gene: 5. The CDR3 covers 15 residues. CDR1 and CDR2 (germline): SEHNR, FQNEAQ (reference sequence). The CDR3 region has the DNA TGTGCCAGCAGCTTAAGGACTAGCGTAAGCTACGAGCAGTACTTC. Protein sequence: CASSLRTSVSYEQYF.

This clone was seen more than once but under ten times. The V call is TRBV5-1, the J call TRBJ2-6; D perhaps matches TRBD1 (6 bases). V was shortened by 3 bases and J by 2 bases, with 9 bases between the two germline ends. CDR1 and CDR2 from the germline V gene are SGHRS and YFSETQ. The CDR3 covers 15 residues. CDR3 sequence reads: CASSSQGTGANVLTF. In DNA form, the CDR3 reads TGCGCCAGCAGCTCACAGGGCACTGGGGCCAACGTCCTGACTTTC.

This clone was recorded many times. The chain links TRBV5-6 to TRBJ1-1; D gene ambiguous. From germline, CDR1 is SGHDT and CDR2 YYEEEE. Trimming removed 2 bases from V and 4 bases from J, with 6 bases in between. This CDR3 has 12 residues. CDR3 nucleotides: TGTGCCAGCAGCTTAGAAGGCACTGAAGCTTTCTTT. As protein: CASSLEGTEAFF.

The V and J genes are TRBV12-3 or TRBV12-4 and TRBJ2-7; TRBD1 agrees at 8 bases. The CDR3 is 12 amino acids. V lost 5 bases to trimming and J lost 7 bases; unmatched junction nucleotides: 4. The CDR3 nucleotides read TGTGCCAGCAGTACGACAGGGGATGAGCAGTACTTC. It translates to CASSTTGDEQYF.

This clone was observed at least ten times. The chain combines TRBV24-1 with TRBJ2-3, with 8 bases aligning to TRBD1. The CDR3 totals 13 residues. V was clipped by 7 bases and J by 7 bases; unmatched bases: 6. The germline CDR1 and CDR2 sequences are KGHDR and SFDVKD. The CDR3 DNA sequence: TGTGCCACCAGGCTAACAGGGGGGTATACGCAGTATTTT. Residues: CATRLTGGYTQYF.

The V and J genes are TRBV7-9 and TRBJ1-4; 7 positions agree with TRBD1. CDR3 length: 13 residues. V dropped 6 bases and J dropped 10; count of bases not matched to a gene: 8. Looked up from germline, CDR1 is SEHNR and CDR2 is FQNEAQ (reference sequence). CDR3 sequence: CASRTGAEGKLFF. The CDR3 DNA follows: TGTGCCAGCAGAACAGGGGCCGAAGGAAAACTGTTTTTT. Looking up the rest from reference TRBV7-9 and TRBJ1-4 gives the full variable domain: DTGVSQNPRHKITKRGQNVTFRCDPISEHNRLYWYRQTLGQGPEFLTYFQNEAQLEKSRLLSDRFSAERPKGSFSTLEIQRTEQGDSAMYLCASRTGAEGKLFFGSGTQLSVL.

J is TRBJ2-3 and V is TRBV4-1; 10 bases align to TRBD2. J was trimmed by 0 bases and V by 3 bases; bases with no gene match: 0. The CDR3 runs to 15 residues. The germline CDR1 and CDR2 sequences are MGHRA and YSYEKL. DNA for the CDR3: TGCGCCAGCAGCCAGACTAGCGGGAGCACAGATACGCAGTATTTT. The encoded protein is CASSQTSGSTDTQYF.

The J gene is TRBJ2-5, the V gene TRBV19; 8 bases agree with TRBD2. The V gene end was trimmed by 5 bases and the J gene end by 4 bases; junction bases not matched to a gene: 15. The CDR3 is 17 residues long. Germline assignment: CDR1 LNHDA and CDR2 SQIVND (reference sequence). The CDR3 region has the DNA TGTGCCAGTAGTCCCTCCCGGGAGGGCCCCGGGAGAGAGACCCAGTACTTC. Translation: CASSPSREGPGRETQYF.

A note on this clone: A junction end diverges from the germline sequence, so it may reflect a read error. This chain uses TRBV18 with TRBJ1-2, with 8 bases identical to TRBD1. This CDR3 contains 14 residues. CDR1 KGHSH and CDR2 LQKENI come from the germline V gene. The CDR3 here is CASSPDRANYGYTF. The DNA for the CDR3 is TGTGCTAGCTCACCGGACAGGGCCAACTATGGCTACACCTTC.

This clone was observed at least ten times. The chain carries TRBV10-3 and TRBJ2-7; D is perhaps TRBD1 (6 bases). This CDR3 spans 16 amino acids. CDR1 ENHRY and CDR2 SYGVKD come from the germline V gene. V gave up 0 bases and J gave up 4 bases, with 16 bases separating them. CDR3 residues: CAISESLQDSLYEQYF. In DNA form, the CDR3 reads TGTGCCATCAGTGAGTCTCTACAGGACAGCCTTTACGAGCAGTACTTC.

This clone was picked up many times. The V call is TRBV3-1, the J call TRBJ2-7; D not certain. The CDR3 length is 11 residues. The germline V and J ends were trimmed by 8 bases and 7 bases, with 12 bases remaining between them. The germline gives CDR1 LGHDT, CDR2 YNNKEL (reference sequence). The CDR3 loop reads CASADTLEQYF. The CDR3 DNA reads as TGTGCCAGCGCGGATACCTTGGAGCAGTACTTC.

There are many counts of this clone. This chain uses TRBV14 with TRBJ2-1; 7 bases align to TRBD1. CDR3 size: 18 residues. Germline loops: CDR1 SGHDN, CDR2 FVKESK. J lost 9 bases, V lost 0 bases, and 17 bases had no gene match. CDR3 sequence (DNA): TGTGCCAGCAGCCAAGATCGGATTTGGACAGGAGGACAAGGTGAGCAGTTCTTC. It codes for CASSQDRIWTGGQGEQFF.

In this sample, this clone turned up many times. The chain couples TRBV5-6 to TRBJ1-1; 8 bases match TRBD1. This CDR3 region has 13 residues. The germline V gene encodes CDR1 SGHDT and CDR2 YYEEEE. With 3 bases clipped from V and 6 bases from J, the junction kept 4 bases outside the gene matches. The CDR3 is CASSWTGKAEAFF. In DNA, the CDR3 is TGTGCCAGCAGCTGGACAGGGAAGGCTGAAGCTTTCTTT. Full variable domain (outside the CDR3, taken from reference TRBV5-6 and TRBJ1-1): DAGVTQSPTHLIKTRGQQVTLRCSPKSGHDTVSWYQQALGQGPQFIFQYYEEEERQRGNFPDRFSGHQFPNYSSELNVNALLLGDSALYLCASSWTGKAEAFFGQGTRLTVV.

This chain uses TRBV4-2 with TRBJ1-6; no definite D call. The CDR3 consists of 13 residues. Germline CDR1 LGHNA, CDR2 YNFKEQ. V was cut by 1 base and J by 5 bases, with 3 bases left in between. CDR3: CASSQGNNSPLHF. CDR3 sequence (DNA): TGTGCCAGCAGCCAAGGGAATAATTCACCCCTCCACTTT.

Ten or more counts support this clone. The chain links TRBV27 to TRBJ2-2; D gene uncertain. V lost 3 bases and J 5 bases, leaving 4 bases between the germline ends. Germline lookup yields CDR1 MNHEY and CDR2 SMNVEV (reference sequence). CDR3 length: 12 residues. CDR3 nucleotide sequence: TGTGCCAGCAGTTTTTCGACCGGGGAGCTGTTTTTT. It codes for CASSFSTGELFF.

This clone was picked up many times. The junction shows a germline mismatch at one end, possibly a read error. The chain recombines TRBV5-1 with TRBJ2-3, with 9 bases matching TRBD2. CDR3 size: 13 residues. CDR1 and CDR2 from the germline V gene are SGHRS and YFSETQ. The CDR3 protein is CASKLAGTDTRYF. As DNA, the CDR3 is TGCGCCAGCAAACTAGCGGGCACAGATACGCGGTATTTT.

The gene calls are TRBV5-4 and TRBJ2-1; TRBD1 matches at 9 bases. In germline, CDR1 is SGHNT, CDR2 YYREEE (reference sequence). V lost 3 bases and J lost 4; bases outside the gene matches: 5. The CDR3 sequence is 15 residues long. The CDR3 sequence is CASSWATGGYNEQFF. Here the CDR3 DNA reads TGTGCCAGCAGCTGGGCGACAGGGGGTTACAATGAGCAGTTCTTC.

This clone came up a few times. The gene calls are TRBV12-3 or TRBV12-4 and TRBJ2-2; D is perhaps TRBD1 or TRBD2 (5 bases each). The length of the CDR3 is 13 residues. Trimming removed 5 bases from V and 6 bases from J, with 10 bases in between. CDR3 coding DNA: TGTGCCAGCAGTCTTGGGGGTTCCGGGGAGCTGTTTTTT. It is translated as CASSLGGSGELFF.

This clone was seen at least ten times. The chain couples TRBV9 to TRBJ2-7; 7 nucleotides agree with TRBD2. The CDR3 consists of 16 residues. Germline CDR1 SGDLS, CDR2 YYNGEE. V dropped 3 bases and J dropped 5; count of bases not matched to a gene: 14. The CDR3: CASSATLAVTSHEQYF. In nucleotides, the CDR3 is TGTGCCAGCAGCGCCACTCTAGCGGTGACTTCCCACGAGCAGTACTTC.

This clone is classed as medium-sized. A junction boundary mismatches the germline segment, possibly from a read error. The chain joins TRBV6-1 to TRBJ1-1, with D uncertain. The CDR3 is 16 residues long. In germline, CDR1 is MNHNS, CDR2 SASEGT. The CDR3 reads CASSEDSTWVNTEAFF. CDR3 sequence (DNA): TGTGCCAGCAGCGAAGACTCAACCTGGGTGAACACTGAAGCTTTCTTT.